These T cell receptor beta chains were read from a single sample in a study of blood T cells in healthy people across ages. TCRdb redid the calling of the 5' RACE reads with MiXCR, one entry per CDR3 protein. The sample has about 640,000 distinct CDR3 sequences; roughly 58% are singletons. The specimen was blood. These receptors were obtained from a man aged 55-75 years in good health. Each CDR3 is given with its conserved first and last residue. D genes are given only for firm matches. The size of a clone is reported for some rows only, either as once, few or many, or as a class for expanded clones.

len: 12
abundance: few
d_gene: TRBD1
j_gene: TRBJ2-4
v_gene: TRBV7-2
CDR3aa: CASSRTGGGQYF
CDR3nt: TGTGCCAGCAGCAGGACAGGGGGCGGGCAGTACTTC

len: 19
abundance: -
d_gene: -
j_gene: TRBJ1-4
v_gene: TRBV4-1
CDR3aa: CASSQGNARGRVYAEKLFF
CDR3nt: TGCGCCAGCAGCCAAGGAAATGCCAGGGGAAGGGTATACGCGGAAAAACTGTTTTTT

len: 15
abundance: -
d_gene: TRBD1
j_gene: TRBJ2-6
v_gene: TRBV20-1
CDR3aa: CSAFTGGSGANVLTF
CDR3nt: TGCAGTGCCTTTACAGGGGGCTCTGGGGCCAACGTCCTGACTTTC

len: 15
abundance: -
d_gene: TRBD2
j_gene: TRBJ2-3
v_gene: TRBV6-5
CDR3aa: CASSYRAGVPDTQYF
CDR3nt: TGTGCCAGCAGTTACCGGGCGGGAGTCCCAGATACGCAGTATTTT

len: 14
abundance: -
d_gene: TRBD1
j_gene: TRBJ1-1
v_gene: TRBV7-9
CDR3aa: CASSLQGALTEAFF
CDR3nt: TGTGCCAGCAGCTTACAGGGGGCGCTCACTGAAGCTTTCTTT

len: 15
abundance: -
d_gene: -
j_gene: TRBJ2-5
v_gene: TRBV12-3/TRBV12-4
CDR3aa: CASSPQGSVGGTQYF
CDR3nt: TGTGCCAGCAGCCCACAGGGATCGGTCGGGGGGACCCAGTACTTC

len: 13
abundance: many
d_gene: -
j_gene: TRBJ2-7
v_gene: TRBV7-9
CDR3aa: CASSPGHVNEQYF
CDR3nt: TGTGCCAGCAGCCCCGGACATGTCAACGAGCAGTACTTC

len: 14
abundance: -
d_gene: -
j_gene: TRBJ1-4
v_gene: TRBV5-1
CDR3aa: CASRSGSSNEKLFF
CDR3nt: TGCGCCAGCAGGTCCGGGAGTTCTAATGAAAAACTGTTTTTT

len: 12
abundance: -
d_gene: -
j_gene: TRBJ2-4
v_gene: TRBV30
CDR3aa: CAWSVRTNIQYF
CDR3nt: TGTGCCTGGAGTGTTAGGACAAACATTCAGTACTTC

len: 14
abundance: -
d_gene: -
j_gene: TRBJ1-1
v_gene: TRBV6-5
CDR3aa: CASSPRVANTEAFF
CDR3nt: TGTGCCAGCAGTCCCAGGGTAGCGAACACTGAAGCTTTCTTT

len: 14
abundance: few
d_gene: -
j_gene: TRBJ2-7
v_gene: TRBV2
CDR3aa: CASSEQGWGYEQYF
CDR3nt: TGTGCCAGCAGTGAACAGGGTTGGGGCTACGAGCAGTACTTC

len: 14
abundance: -
d_gene: -
j_gene: TRBJ1-3
v_gene: TRBV20-1
CDR3aa: CSARDTVSGNTIYF
CDR3nt: TGCAGTGCTAGAGACACCGTCTCTGGAAACACCATATATTTT

len: 15
abundance: few
d_gene: -
j_gene: TRBJ2-7
v_gene: TRBV4-1
CDR3aa: CASSQDERTFYEQYF
CDR3nt: TGCGCCAGCAGCCAAGACGAACGGACCTTCTACGAGCAGTACTTC

len: 14
abundance: -
d_gene: -
j_gene: TRBJ2-4
v_gene: TRBV7-8
CDR3aa: CASSPRGTKNIQYF
CDR3nt: TGTGCCAGCAGCCCTAGGGGAACCAAAAACATTCAGTACTTC

len: 15
abundance: -
d_gene: -
j_gene: TRBJ1-6
v_gene: TRBV7-2
CDR3aa: CASSLGPGQNSPLHF
CDR3nt: TGTGCCAGCAGCTTAGGCCCAGGGCAAAATTCACCCCTCCACTTT

len: 14
abundance: -
d_gene: -
j_gene: TRBJ2-1
v_gene: TRBV2
CDR3aa: CASRDWSSYNEQFF
CDR3nt: TGTGCCAGCAGGGACTGGAGCTCCTATAATGAGCAGTTCTTC

len: 15
abundance: few
d_gene: TRBD2
j_gene: TRBJ2-3
v_gene: TRBV18
CDR3aa: CASSLGRGGSDTQYF
CDR3nt: TGTGCCAGCTCACTCGGGAGGGGCGGCTCAGATACGCAGTATTTT

len: 12
abundance: few
d_gene: -
j_gene: TRBJ2-1
v_gene: TRBV10-3
CDR3aa: CAISDWYNEQFF
CDR3nt: TGTGCCATCAGTGACTGGTACAATGAGCAGTTCTTC

len: 16
abundance: -
d_gene: -
j_gene: TRBJ2-3
v_gene: TRBV12-3/TRBV12-4
CDR3aa: CASSFGGRTSTDTQYF
CDR3nt: TGTGCCAGCAGTTTCGGGGGCAGAACTAGCACAGATACGCAGTATTTT

len: 12
abundance: -
d_gene: -
j_gene: TRBJ1-1
v_gene: TRBV2
CDR3aa: CASSPQSTEAFF
CDR3nt: TGTGCCAGCAGCCCGCAGAGCACTGAAGCTTTCTTT